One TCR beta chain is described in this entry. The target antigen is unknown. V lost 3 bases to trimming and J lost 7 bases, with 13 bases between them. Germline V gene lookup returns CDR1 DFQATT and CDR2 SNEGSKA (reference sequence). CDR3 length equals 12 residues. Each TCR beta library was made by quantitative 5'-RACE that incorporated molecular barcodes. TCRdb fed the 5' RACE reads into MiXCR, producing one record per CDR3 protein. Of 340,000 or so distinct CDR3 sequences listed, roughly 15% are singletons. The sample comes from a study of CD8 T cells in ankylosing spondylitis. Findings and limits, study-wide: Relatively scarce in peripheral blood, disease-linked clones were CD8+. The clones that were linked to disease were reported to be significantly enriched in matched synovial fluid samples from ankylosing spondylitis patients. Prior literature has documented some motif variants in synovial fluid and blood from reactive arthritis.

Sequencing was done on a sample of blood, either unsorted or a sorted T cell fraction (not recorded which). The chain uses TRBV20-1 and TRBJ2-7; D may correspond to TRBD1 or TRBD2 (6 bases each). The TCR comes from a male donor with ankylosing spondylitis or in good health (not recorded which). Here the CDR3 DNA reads TGCAGTGCTAGGTACAGGGCGGGAGAGCAGTACTTC. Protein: CSARYRAGEQYF.